The 30 T cell receptor beta chains listed next were all sequenced from one sample in a study of human T cells and chemical hapten exposure. TCRdb ran MiXCR on the RACE reads and lists one entry per CDR3 protein. In the table there are about 110,000 distinct CDR3 sequences, about a tenth of which are singletons. Documented time point: patch test 2, 6 weeks after DPC sensitization. Treatment denoted: therapeutic diphenylcyclopropenone sensitization with weekly scalp DPC. This material consisted of whole blood, taken in connection with sensitization to the hapten diphenylcyclopropenone (DPC). These receptors were collected from a woman in her thirties or forties with alopecia areata. Some clones in this sample may be carry-over from other donors' samples.

The chain recombines TRBV20-1 with TRBJ2-7, with D possibly matching TRBD2 (6 bases). The CDR3 has 15 residues. Germline values: CDR1 DFQATT, CDR2 SNEGSKA (reference sequence). Trimming shortened V by 0 bases and J by 0 bases, and 12 bases separated the two germline ends. The CDR3 loop is CSARDVWRDSYEQYF. The CDR3 coding sequence is TGCAGTGCTAGAGATGTTTGGCGGGACTCCTACGAGCAGTACTTC.

This clonotype has only a few counts. This chain uses TRBV4-3 with TRBJ2-5, with 7 bases lining up with TRBD2. The germline V gene encodes CDR1 LGHNA and CDR2 YSLEER. This CDR3 spans 17 amino acids. J lost 0 bases, V lost 0 bases, and 7 bases had no gene match. CDR3 DNA sequence: TGCGCCAGCAGCCAAGATCGGGACTACCTTTACCAAGAGACCCAGTACTTC. This sequence encodes CASSQDRDYLYQETQYF.

The gene calls are TRBV3-1 and TRBJ1-3, with no clear D. Germline-derived CDR1 and CDR2 are LGHDT and YNNKEL (reference sequence). This CDR3 has 16 residues. V was pared by 0 bases and J by 2 bases, with 11 bases between. CDR3 bases: TGTGCCAGCAGCCAAGAAGGCAGCGTAGCTGGAAACACCATATATTTT. Its protein is CASSQEGSVAGNTIYF.

Worth noting for this clonotype: Germline and junction disagree at one end, which may indicate a read error. This rearrangement joins TRBV5-1 to TRBJ1-4; possibly TRBD1 for D (5 bases). This CDR3 is 14 amino acids long. CDR1 SGHRS and CDR2 YFSETQ come from the germline V gene. CDR3 DNA sequence: TGCGACAGCAGCTCCGGGACCGCTAATGAAAAACTGTTTTTT. Protein product: CDSSSGTANEKLFF.

This clonotype was seen many times. The CDR3 reads CASSPGQTQETQYF. CDR3 coding DNA: TGTGCCAGCAGCCCTGGACAGACACAAGAGACCCAGTACTTC. This chain joins TRBV7-6 and TRBJ2-5, with D tentatively TRBD1 (6 bases). The germline V and J ends were trimmed by 5 bases and 2 bases, with 12 bases remaining between them. Germline CDR1 and CDR2: SGHVS and FNYEAQ. The CDR3 consists of 14 residues.

This clonotype occurred a few times. The V gene is TRBV18, the J gene TRBJ2-1, with 7 bases that match TRBD1. The CDR3 covers 15 residues. Per the germline V gene, CDR1 is KGHSH and CDR2 is LQKENI. V was pared by 2 bases and J by 4 bases, with 5 bases of the junction left unmatched. This chain's CDR3 is CASSPEGGLYNEQFF. The CDR3 DNA reads as TGTGCCAGCTCACCAGAAGGGGGCCTTTACAATGAGCAGTTCTTC.

This clonotype has only a few counts. Written as DNA, the CDR3 is TGTGCCAGCAGCTTGCCAGGGGCCAATGAGCAGTTCTTC. Protein sequence: CASSLPGANEQFF. This chain links TRBV5-4 with TRBJ2-1; a possible D gene is TRBD1 (6 bases). CDR3 length equals 13 residues. Trimming removed 1 base at V and 6 bases at J, with 8 bases between. Looked up from germline, CDR1 is SGHNT and CDR2 is YYREEE (reference sequence).

This clonotype was counted only a few times. The CDR3 DNA sequence: TGCGCCAGCAGCGTGAGACTAGCGGGGGGCCAAGAGACCCAGTACTTC. Residues: CASSVRLAGGQETQYF. This chain links TRBV5-1 with TRBJ2-5; 13 nucleotides line up with TRBD2. The CDR3 totals 16 residues. The germline V gene has CDR1 SGHRS and CDR2 YFSETQ. Trimming at V came to 4 bases and at J to 1 base, leaving 4 bases not matched to a gene.

About this clonotype itself: One end of the junction does not line up with germline, which may come from a read error. The gene calls are TRBV13 and TRBJ2-3, with D maybe TRBD2 (7 bases). Germline CDR1 PRHDT, CDR2 FYEKMQ (reference sequence). CDR3 length: 15 residues. CDR3 amino acids: CASSFGGAQTDTQFF. CDR3 DNA: TGTGCCAGCAGCTTTGGGGGGGCCCAGACAGATACGCAGTTTTTT.

This clonotype was counted many times. V and J are TRBV9 and TRBJ1-2; D is uncertain. In germline, CDR1 is SGDLS, CDR2 YYNGEE. V was pared by 0 bases and J by 1 base, with 13 bases between. This CDR3 comprises 16 residues. CDR3 nucleotide sequence: TGTGCCAGCAGCGTAGAGGATCTACCCGATAACTATGGCTACACCTTC. This encodes CASSVEDLPDNYGYTF.

The chain is built from TRBV18 and TRBJ2-1, with D unclear. V was cut by 3 bases and J by 0 bases, with 12 bases left in between. Germline V gives CDR1 KGHSH, CDR2 LQKENI. The CDR3 is 16 residues long. The CDR3 loop reads CASSPHDIFSYNEQFF. CDR3 DNA: TGTGCCAGCTCACCCCACGACATCTTCTCCTACAATGAGCAGTTCTTC.

The V and J genes are TRBV12-3 or TRBV12-4 and TRBJ1-4; 9 bases match TRBD1. The J segment lost 7 bases and the V segment lost 4 bases, leaving 7 bases of the junction unmatched. The CDR3 loop spans 15 amino acids. CDR3 region: CASSYRGLKGEKLFF. CDR3 bases: TGTGCCAGCAGTTACAGGGGGCTAAAGGGTGAAAAACTGTTTTTT.

The rearrangement joins TRBV2 to TRBJ1-2; no reliable D call. The CDR3 consists of 16 residues. Looked up from germline, CDR1 is SNHLY and CDR2 is FYNNEI. The germline V and J ends were trimmed by 5 bases and 0 bases, with 16 bases remaining between them. The CDR3 nucleotides read TGTGCCAGCAGTCAGAGCCTTGACACAACTAACTATGGCTACACCTTC. Protein sequence: CASSQSLDTTNYGYTF.

The V call is TRBV23-1, the J call TRBJ1-6; 8 nucleotides match TRBD1. TRBV23-1 is known as an ORF, though its function is uncertain. This CDR3 is 21 amino acids long. V dropped 7 bases and J dropped 0; count of bases not matched to a gene: 20. CDR3 loop: CASTPGPSGDRSCSYNSPLHF. The CDR3, as DNA: TGCGCCAGCACCCCGGGCCCCTCAGGGGACAGGTCCTGCTCCTATAATTCACCCCTCCACTTT.

Many counts were recorded for this clonotype. The rearrangement joins TRBV12-3 or TRBV12-4 to TRBJ2-1; TRBD2 matches 7 bases. This CDR3 is built from 13 residues. V was clipped by 6 bases and J by 10 bases; unmatched bases: 9. For the CDR3, the DNA is TGTGCCAGCAGCGGAGGGGAGGGGCTAGAGCAGTTCTTC. It is translated as CASSGGEGLEQFF.

The V call is TRBV28, the J call TRBJ2-4, with 10 bases matching TRBD2. Trimming removed 5 bases from V and 3 bases from J; junction bases left unmatched: 19. CDR3 length: 20 amino acids. Germline V gene lookup returns CDR1 MDHEN and CDR2 SYDVKM. CDR3 sequence (DNA): TGTGCCAGCAGTGGGGGACTGGCTAGCGGGGGCCTCGGGGGCAAAAACATTCAGTACTTC. Translating it yields CASSGGLASGGLGGKNIQYF.

The CDR3 DNA reads TGTGCCAGCAGTTCAACTAGCGGGGAGATAATATACAATGAGCAGTTCTTC. Its protein is CASSSTSGEIIYNEQFF. The rearrangement uses TRBV12-3 or TRBV12-4 and TRBJ2-1, with TRBD2 matching over 10 bases. The CDR3 contains 17 residues. Trimming took 4 bases from V and 4 from J; bases not matched to a gene: 10.

This clonotype was recorded many times. J is TRBJ2-7 and V is TRBV29-1; TRBD1 agrees at 11 bases. V was pared by 2 bases and J by 3 bases, with 9 bases of the junction left unmatched. There are 16 residues in the CDR3. Germline V gene lookup returns CDR1 SQVTM and CDR2 ANQGSEA. The CDR3 DNA reads as TGCAGCGTTGAAACAGTAGGACAGGGGGCCGGCTACGAGCAGTACTTC. Translation: CSVETVGQGAGYEQYF.

This clonotype was detected many times. The chain has TRBV11-2 and TRBJ2-3; D not certain. V lost 5 bases and J lost 0, with 12 bases in between. The CDR3 totals 15 residues. Germline V gene sequence: CDR1 SGHAT, CDR2 FQNNGV. CDR3: CASSTTGPSTDTQYF. CDR3 nucleotide sequence: TGTGCCAGCAGCACGACCGGACCTAGCACAGATACGCAGTATTTT.

In this sample, this clonotype turned up many times. The V call is TRBV5-5, the J call TRBJ1-2, with a weak D call TRBD1 (5 bases). The V and J ends lost 3 bases and 6 bases respectively, with 21 bases between them. The germline CDR1 and CDR2 sequences are SGHKS and YYEKEE (reference sequence). The CDR3 is 16 residues long. As DNA, the CDR3 is TGTGCCAGCAGCTCCCCCCTAGTGGGCAGGGTTAATGGCTACACCTTC. Translating it yields CASSSPLVGRVNGYTF. The full variable domain, in which reference TRBV5-5 and TRBJ1-2 provide the parts outside the CDR3, is DAGVTQSPTHLIKTRGQQVTLRCSPISGHKSVSWYQQVLGQGPQFIFQYYEKEERGRGNFPDRFSARQFPNYSSELNVNALLLGDSALYLCASSSPLVGRVNGYTFGSGTRLTVV.

The sample holds a few counts of this clonotype. The chain is built from TRBV5-1 and TRBJ2-5; D is uncertain. Germline assignment: CDR1 SGHRS and CDR2 YFSETQ. The CDR3 is made up of 12 amino acids. The V end was cut by 7 bases, the J end by 2 bases, with 9 bases between. DNA of the CDR3: TGCGCCAGCGGGTCCGGGCAAGAGACCCAGTACTTC. Protein product: CASGSGQETQYF.

This clonotype was seen ten or more times. This rearrangement joins TRBV9 to TRBJ2-3; no definite D call. The ends were cut back, 2 bases at V and 1 base at J, with 5 bases in the middle. The CDR3 sequence is 13 residues long. Germline V CDR1 and CDR2: SGDLS, YYNGEE. The CDR3 coding sequence is TGTGCCAGCAGCGTTTCGGGCACAGATACGCAGTATTTT. Amino acid sequence: CASSVSGTDTQYF.

The rearrangement links TRBV5-6 to TRBJ1-3, with D possibly TRBD1 on 6 matching bases. V was shortened by 4 bases and J by 0 bases, with 11 bases between the two germline ends. The CDR3 length is 15 residues. The germline V gene encodes CDR1 SGHDT and CDR2 YYEEEE. The CDR3 here is CASSLGQFSGNTIYF. The CDR3 coding sequence is TGTGCCAGCAGCCTAGGACAGTTCTCTGGAAACACCATATATTTT.

This clonotype was recorded a few times. The chain joins TRBV13 to TRBJ1-6; D is unclear. The CDR3 runs 13 residues. Trimming cost V 3 bases and J 10 bases, with 10 bases left between them. Germline V gene data show CDR1 as PRHDT and CDR2 as FYEKMQ (reference sequence). The CDR3 sequence: CASSLRILSPLHF. CDR3 bases: TGTGCCAGCAGCTTGCGCATCCTCTCACCCCTCCACTTT.

This clonotype was counted only a few times. CDR3 bases: TGTGCCACAGGGCCTCACTTTACGTCTGAAGAGACCCAGTACTTC. It specifies CATGPHFTSEETQYF. The chain couples TRBV10-3 to TRBJ2-5; possible D gene TRBD1, 5 bases. This CDR3 spans 15 amino acids. CDR1 and CDR2 from the germline V gene are ENHRY and SYGVKD. V lost 10 bases and J lost 3, with 21 bases in between.

The rearrangement links TRBV6-6 to TRBJ1-1, with D unresolved. V was clipped by 3 bases and J by 5 bases, with 10 bases between them. The germline V gene encodes CDR1 MNHNY and CDR2 SVGAGI (reference sequence). CDR3 length: 13 residues. CDR3 in amino acids: CASSYLGSTEAFF. The DNA for the CDR3 is TGTGCCAGCAGTTATCTCGGGAGTACTGAAGCTTTCTTT.

This clonotype was picked up a small number of times. The J gene is TRBJ2-2, the V gene TRBV7-8; possibly TRBD1 for D (6 bases). Trimming stripped 3 bases from V and 6 bases from J, with 11 bases between. The germline V gene has CDR1 SGHVS and CDR2 FQNEAQ. This CDR3 comprises 14 residues. The CDR3: CASSFGSGAGELFF. In DNA form, the CDR3 reads TGTGCCAGCAGCTTCGGGTCAGGGGCCGGGGAGCTGTTTTTT.

This clonotype occurred many times. This chain joins TRBV5-5 and TRBJ1-5; possible D gene TRBD1, 5 bases. V lost 4 bases to trimming and J lost 4 bases, with 18 bases between them. CDR1 SGHKS and CDR2 YYEKEE come from the germline V gene (reference sequence). The CDR3 is 16 residues long. CDR3 amino acids: CASSNTPGRENQPQHF. The CDR3 DNA follows: TGTGCCAGCAGCAACACTCCGGGCAGGGAAAATCAGCCCCAGCATTTT.

This clonotype was seen repeatedly, ten times or more. The V call is TRBV29-1, the J call TRBJ2-1; D call uncertain. The CDR3 has 13 residues. Deletions cut 1 base from V and 0 bases from J, with 4 bases between. Germline lookup yields CDR1 SQVTM and CDR2 ANQGSEA. CDR3 coding DNA: TGCAGCGTTGAAGGTAGCTCCTACAATGAGCAGTTCTTC. This translates into CSVEGSSYNEQFF.

In its sample, this clonotype was seen a few times. This rearrangement joins TRBV20-1 to TRBJ2-7; 9 bases are shared with TRBD1. The CDR3 is 14 residues long. The ends lost 6 bases at V and 2 bases at J; junction bases unmatched: 8. Germline CDR1 reads DFQATT; CDR2 reads SNEGSKA (reference sequence). Here the CDR3 DNA reads TGCAGTGCCCGTCCGGGACAGGGACCCTACGAGCAGTACTTC. Its protein is CSARPGQGPYEQYF.